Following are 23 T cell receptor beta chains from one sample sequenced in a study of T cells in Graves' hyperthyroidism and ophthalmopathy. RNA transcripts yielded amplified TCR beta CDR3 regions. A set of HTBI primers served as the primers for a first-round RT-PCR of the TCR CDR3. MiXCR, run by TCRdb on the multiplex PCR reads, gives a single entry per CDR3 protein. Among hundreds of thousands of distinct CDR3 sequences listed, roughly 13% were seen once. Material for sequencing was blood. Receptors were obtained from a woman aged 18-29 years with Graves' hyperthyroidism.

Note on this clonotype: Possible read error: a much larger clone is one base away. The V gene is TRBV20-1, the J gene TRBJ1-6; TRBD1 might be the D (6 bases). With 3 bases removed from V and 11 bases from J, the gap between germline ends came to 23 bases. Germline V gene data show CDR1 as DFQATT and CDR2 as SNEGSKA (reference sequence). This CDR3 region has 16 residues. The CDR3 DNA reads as TGCAGTGCTAGGGAATCTTGGGGGCAGGGGAATCCACCCCTCCACTTT. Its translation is CSARESWGQGNPPLHF.

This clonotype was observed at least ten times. CDR3 loop: CASSFKGFSYEQYF. The CDR3 DNA follows: TGTGCCAGCAGTTTTAAGGGGTTCTCCTACGAGCAGTACTTC. This sequence joins TRBV27 and TRBJ2-7; D might be TRBD1 (5 bases). Germline assignment: CDR1 MNHEY and CDR2 SMNVEV (reference sequence). The ends were cut back, 3 bases at V and 0 bases at J, with 9 bases in the middle. This CDR3 region has 14 residues.

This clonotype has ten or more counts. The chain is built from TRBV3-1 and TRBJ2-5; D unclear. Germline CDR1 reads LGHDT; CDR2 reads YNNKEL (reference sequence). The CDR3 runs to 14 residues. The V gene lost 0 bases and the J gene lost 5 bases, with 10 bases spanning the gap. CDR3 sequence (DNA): TGTGCCAGCAGCCAAGATCTAAGTACGGAGACCCAGTACTTC. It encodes CASSQDLSTETQYF.

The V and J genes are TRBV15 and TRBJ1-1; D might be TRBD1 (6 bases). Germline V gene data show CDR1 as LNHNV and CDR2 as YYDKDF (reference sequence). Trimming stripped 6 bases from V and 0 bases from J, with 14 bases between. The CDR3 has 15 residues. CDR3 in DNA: TGTGCCACCAGAGCGGGACACTTAGTGAACACTGAAGCTTTCTTT. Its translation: CATRAGHLVNTEAFF. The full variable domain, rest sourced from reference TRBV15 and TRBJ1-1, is DAMVIQNPRYQVTQFGKPVTLSCSQTLNHNVMYWYQQKSSQAPKLLFHYYDKDFNNEADTPDNFQSRRPNTSFCFLDIRSPGLGDTAMYLCATRAGHLVNTEAFFGQGTRLTVV.

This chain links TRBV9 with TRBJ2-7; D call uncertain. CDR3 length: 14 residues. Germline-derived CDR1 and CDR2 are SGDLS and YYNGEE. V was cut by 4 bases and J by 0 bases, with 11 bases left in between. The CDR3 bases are TGTGCCAGCAGCCCAATGTGGGCCTCCTACGAGCAGTACTTC. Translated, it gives CASSPMWASYEQYF.

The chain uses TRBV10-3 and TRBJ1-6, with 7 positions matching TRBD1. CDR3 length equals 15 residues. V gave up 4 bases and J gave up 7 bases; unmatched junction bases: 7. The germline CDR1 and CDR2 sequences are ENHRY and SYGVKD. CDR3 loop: CAISARDSQNSPLHF. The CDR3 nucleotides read TGTGCCATCAGTGCCCGGGACAGCCAAAATTCACCCCTCCACTTT.

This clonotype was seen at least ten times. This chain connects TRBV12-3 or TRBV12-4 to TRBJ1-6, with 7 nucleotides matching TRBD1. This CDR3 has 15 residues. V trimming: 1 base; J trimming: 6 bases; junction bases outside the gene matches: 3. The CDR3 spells CASSLVTGSNSPLHF. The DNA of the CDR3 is TGTGCCAGCAGTTTAGTGACAGGGTCTAATTCACCCCTCCACTTT.

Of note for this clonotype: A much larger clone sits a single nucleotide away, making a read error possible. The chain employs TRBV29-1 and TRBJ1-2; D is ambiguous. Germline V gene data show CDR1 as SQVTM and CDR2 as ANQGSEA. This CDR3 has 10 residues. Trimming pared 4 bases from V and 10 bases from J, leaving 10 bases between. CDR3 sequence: CSVGSGVYTF. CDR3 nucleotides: TGCAGCGTTGGGTCGGGTGTCTACACCTTC.

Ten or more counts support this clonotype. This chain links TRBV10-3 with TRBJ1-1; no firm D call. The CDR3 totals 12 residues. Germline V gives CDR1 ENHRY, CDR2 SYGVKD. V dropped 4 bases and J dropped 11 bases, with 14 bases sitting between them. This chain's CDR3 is CAISGGSGLAFF. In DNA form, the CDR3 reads TGTGCCATCAGTGGAGGGTCCGGGCTCGCTTTCTTT.

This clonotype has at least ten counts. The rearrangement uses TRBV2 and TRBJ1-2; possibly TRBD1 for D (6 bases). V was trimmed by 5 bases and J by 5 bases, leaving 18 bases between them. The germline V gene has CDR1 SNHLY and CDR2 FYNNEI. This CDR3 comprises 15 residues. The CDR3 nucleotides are TGTGCCAGCAGTACGCGAGGGGGGGCAGTGTATGGCTACACCTTC. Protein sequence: CASSTRGGAVYGYTF.

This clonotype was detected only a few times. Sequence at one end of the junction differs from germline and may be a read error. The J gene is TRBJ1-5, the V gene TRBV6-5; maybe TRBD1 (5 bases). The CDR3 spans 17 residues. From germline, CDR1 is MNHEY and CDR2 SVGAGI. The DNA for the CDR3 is TGTGCCAGCAGTTACCGCCCCGGGGCGGGAGGCAATCGGCCCCAGCATTTT. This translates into CASSYRPGAGGNRPQHF.

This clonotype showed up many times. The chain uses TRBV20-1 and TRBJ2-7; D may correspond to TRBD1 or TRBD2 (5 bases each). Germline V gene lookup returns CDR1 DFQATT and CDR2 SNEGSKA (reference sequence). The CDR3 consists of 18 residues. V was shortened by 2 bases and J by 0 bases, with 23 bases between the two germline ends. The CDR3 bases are TGCAGTGCTAGATTATTTGGGGGACGAGGTCGACTCTCCTACGAGCAGTACTTC. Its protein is CSARLFGGRGRLSYEQYF.

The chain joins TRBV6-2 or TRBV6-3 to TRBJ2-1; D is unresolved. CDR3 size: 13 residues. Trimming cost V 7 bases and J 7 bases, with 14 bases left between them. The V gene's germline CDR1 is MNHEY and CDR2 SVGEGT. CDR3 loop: CASTYVVGNEQFF. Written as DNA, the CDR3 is TGTGCCAGCACCTATGTAGTGGGTAATGAGCAGTTCTTC.

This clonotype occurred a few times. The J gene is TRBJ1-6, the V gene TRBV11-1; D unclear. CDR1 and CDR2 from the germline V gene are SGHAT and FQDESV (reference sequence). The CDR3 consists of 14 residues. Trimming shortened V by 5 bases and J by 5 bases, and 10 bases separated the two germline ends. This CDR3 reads CASSAAPDNSPLHF. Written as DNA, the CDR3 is TGTGCCAGCAGCGCAGCACCCGATAATTCACCCCTCCACTTT.

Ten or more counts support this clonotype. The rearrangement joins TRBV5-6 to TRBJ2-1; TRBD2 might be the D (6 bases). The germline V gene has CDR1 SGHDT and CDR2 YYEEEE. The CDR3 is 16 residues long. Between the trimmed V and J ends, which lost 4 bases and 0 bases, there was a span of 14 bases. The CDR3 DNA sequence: TGTGCCAGCAGCCCTACGGGAGTCCTCTCCTACAATGAGCAGTTCTTC. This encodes CASSPTGVLSYNEQFF.

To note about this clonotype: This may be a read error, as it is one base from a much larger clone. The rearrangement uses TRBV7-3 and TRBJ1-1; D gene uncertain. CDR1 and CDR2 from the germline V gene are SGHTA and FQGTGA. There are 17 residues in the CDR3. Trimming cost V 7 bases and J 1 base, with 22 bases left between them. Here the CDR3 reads CASNSQPPGLTNTEAFF. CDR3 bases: TGTGCCAGCAACTCACAGCCGCCGGGCCTTACGAACACTGAAGCTTTCTTT.

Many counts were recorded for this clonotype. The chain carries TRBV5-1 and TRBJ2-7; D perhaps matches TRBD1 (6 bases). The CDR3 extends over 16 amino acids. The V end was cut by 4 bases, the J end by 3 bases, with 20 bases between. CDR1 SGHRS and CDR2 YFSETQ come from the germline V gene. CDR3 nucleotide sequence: TGCGCCAGCAGCGACCACGAACAGGGAGAACACTACGAGCAGTACTTC. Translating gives CASSDHEQGEHYEQYF. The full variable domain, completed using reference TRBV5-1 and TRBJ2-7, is KAGVTQTPRYLIKTRGQQVTLSCSPISGHRSVSWYQQTPGQGLQFLFEYFSETQRNKGNFPGRFSGRQFSNSRSEMNVSTLELGDSALYLCASSDHEQGEHYEQYFGPGTRLTVT.

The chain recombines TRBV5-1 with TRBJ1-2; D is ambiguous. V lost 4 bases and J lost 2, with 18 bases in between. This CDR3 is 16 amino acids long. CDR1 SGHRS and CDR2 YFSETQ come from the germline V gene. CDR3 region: CASSATEAGQNYGYTF. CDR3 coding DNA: TGCGCCAGCAGCGCTACGGAGGCAGGCCAAAACTATGGCTACACCTTC.

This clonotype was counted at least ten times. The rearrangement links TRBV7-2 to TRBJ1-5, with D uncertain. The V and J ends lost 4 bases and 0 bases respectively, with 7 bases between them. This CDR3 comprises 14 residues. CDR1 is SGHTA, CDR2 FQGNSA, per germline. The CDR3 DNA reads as TGTGCCAGCAGCTCGACTGGTAGCAATCAGCCCCAGCATTTT. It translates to CASSSTGSNQPQHF.

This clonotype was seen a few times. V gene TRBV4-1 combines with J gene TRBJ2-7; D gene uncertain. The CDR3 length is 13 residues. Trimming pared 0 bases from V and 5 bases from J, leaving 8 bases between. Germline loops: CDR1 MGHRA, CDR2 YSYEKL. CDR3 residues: CASSQEGRNEQYF. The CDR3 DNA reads TGCGCCAGCAGCCAAGAAGGCCGGAACGAGCAGTACTTC.

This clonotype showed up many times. CDR3 sequence: CATLPGGQPQHF. As DNA, the CDR3 is TGTGCCACCCTACCAGGCGGCCAGCCCCAGCATTTT. The J gene is TRBJ1-5, the V gene TRBV10-3; no clear D. The V end was cut by 10 bases, the J end by 7 bases, with 14 bases between. CDR1 is ENHRY, CDR2 SYGVKD, per germline. This CDR3 is 12 amino acids long.

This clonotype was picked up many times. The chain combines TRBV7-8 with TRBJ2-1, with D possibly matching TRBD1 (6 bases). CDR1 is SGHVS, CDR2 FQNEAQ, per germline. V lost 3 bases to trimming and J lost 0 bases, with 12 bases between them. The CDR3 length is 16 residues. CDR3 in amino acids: CASSFHRDHSYNEQFF. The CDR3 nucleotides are TGTGCCAGCAGCTTTCACAGGGACCACTCCTACAATGAGCAGTTCTTC.

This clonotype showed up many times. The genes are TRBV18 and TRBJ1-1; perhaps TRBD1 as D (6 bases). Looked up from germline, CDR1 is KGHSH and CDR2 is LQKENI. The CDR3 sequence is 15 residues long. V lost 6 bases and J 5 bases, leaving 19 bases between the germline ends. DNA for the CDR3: TGTGCCAGCTCCCTCAGGAAGGGGGTAGGTACTGAAGCTTTCTTT. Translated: CASSLRKGVGTEAFF.